The 18 T cell receptor beta chains given below trace back to one sample, sequenced in a study of shared clonotypes between healthy human individuals. Measured with immunoSEQ multiplex PCR; TCRdb has only the in-frame clones, and not every one. This sample has some 1,400,000 clones, with roughly 96% found just once. The specimen sequenced was naive CD4+ T cells sorted from blood. Subset denoted: CD45RA+ positively selected. The receptors here all came from a man aged 25 to 40 in good health.

V is TRBV5-1 and J is TRBJ2-1; no clear D gene. Between the trimmed V and J ends, which lost 0 bases and 5 bases, there was a span of 21 bases. CDR3 length: 18 amino acids. CDR1 is SGHRS and CDR2 is YFSETQ in the germline V gene. DNA for the CDR3: TGCGCCAGCAGCTTGGCCAATTTGGGCGGTAGGGCACACAATGAGCAGTTCTTC. The encoded protein is CASSLANLGGRAHNEQFF. The full variable domain, rest sourced from reference TRBV5-1 and TRBJ2-1, is KAGVTQTPRYLIKTRGQQVTLSCSPISGHRSVSWYQQTPGQGLQFLFEYFSETQRNKGNFPGRFSGRQFSNSRSEMNVSTLELGDSALYLCASSLANLGGRAHNEQFFGPGTRLTVL.

This clone was found once. This chain links TRBV6-6 with TRBJ1-5; D is unclear. Germline lookup yields CDR1 MNHNY and CDR2 SVGAGI (reference sequence). The V and J ends lost 8 bases and 0 bases respectively, with 11 bases between them. The CDR3 spans 14 residues. DNA of the CDR3: TGTGCCAGCGTTAGCCGGTATAGCAATCAGCCCCAGCATTTT. It yields the protein CASVSRYSNQPQHF.

The chain joins TRBV10-1 to TRBJ2-1; 9 bases map to TRBD2. The ends lost 5 bases at V and 12 bases at J; junction bases unmatched: 8. Germline CDR1 is WNHNN and CDR2 is SYGVQD (reference sequence). The CDR3 loop spans 13 amino acids. CDR3 sequence reads: CASSTQREAGQFF. CDR3 DNA sequence: TGCGCCAGCAGTACCCAGCGGGAGGCCGGGCAGTTCTTC.

The CDR3 region has the DNA TGTGCCAGCATGAAAGTCGCCCTCCAAAGAGAGCAGTACTTC. Its translation is CASMKVALQREQYF. The rearrangement links TRBV6-5 to TRBJ2-7; D gene ambiguous. CDR1 is MNHEY, CDR2 SVGAGI, per germline. The CDR3 totals 14 residues. V lost 7 bases, J lost 7 bases, and 20 bases lay in between.

The genes are TRBV5-1 and TRBJ2-1; TRBD2 aligns across 10 bases. The J segment lost 9 bases and the V segment lost 2 bases, leaving 5 bases of the junction unmatched. The CDR3 is made up of 14 amino acids. Germline assignment: CDR1 SGHRS and CDR2 YFSETQ. This CDR3 reads CASSLAGGGVEQFF. In nucleotides, the CDR3 is TGCGCCAGCAGCTTAGCGGGAGGGGGTGTTGAGCAGTTCTTC. Filled out from reference TRBV5-1 and TRBJ2-1, the complete variable domain reads KAGVTQTPRYLIKTRGQQVTLSCSPISGHRSVSWYQQTPGQGLQFLFEYFSETQRNKGNFPGRFSGRQFSNSRSEMNVSTLELGDSALYLCASSLAGGGVEQFFGPGTRLTVL.

The V call is TRBV28, the J call TRBJ2-1, with a possible D match to TRBD1 (6 bases). CDR3 size: 14 residues. Germline V gene sequence: CDR1 MDHEN, CDR2 SYDVKM. Trimming shortened V by 3 bases and J by 8 bases, and 14 bases separated the two germline ends. The CDR3 loop is CASSFAGAKDEQFF. CDR3 DNA sequence: TGTGCCAGCAGTTTTGCAGGGGCGAAAGATGAGCAGTTCTTC.

The chain joins TRBV5-1 to TRBJ2-5; 8 nucleotides match TRBD1. The germline CDR1 and CDR2 sequences are SGHRS and YFSETQ. This CDR3 region has 15 residues. V dropped 0 bases and J dropped 4; count of bases not matched to a gene: 5. The CDR3 nucleotides read TGCGCCAGCAGCTTGGGACCGACAGGGGTAGAGACCCAGTACTTC. It encodes CASSLGPTGVETQYF.

The CDR3: CASSEAVSARSTEAFF. In nucleotides, the CDR3 is TGTGCCAGCAGTGAAGCTGTGTCCGCTCGGTCCACTGAAGCTTTCTTT. The chain is built from TRBV6-1 and TRBJ1-1; no clear D gene. The CDR3 runs 16 residues. Looked up from germline, CDR1 is MNHNS and CDR2 is SASEGT. V lost 0 bases and J lost 4, with 15 bases in between.

The CDR3 coding sequence is TGTGCCATCAGTGGTCGGGAGGGCACAGATACGCAGTATTTT. Protein: CAISGREGTDTQYF. The chain couples TRBV10-3 to TRBJ2-3, with 7 bases matching TRBD2. The CDR3 runs to 14 residues. Unmatched junction bases numbered 2, after V lost 4 bases and J lost 1 base. Per the germline V gene, CDR1 is ENHRY and CDR2 is SYGVKD.

The sample holds one count of this clone. The chain joins TRBV18 to TRBJ1-3, with 7 positions matching TRBD1. Germline CDR1 and CDR2: KGHSH and LQKENI. The CDR3 loop spans 15 amino acids. The V segment lost 3 bases and the J segment 3 bases; nucleotides outside the gene matches: 5. The CDR3 nucleotides read TGTGCCAGCTCACCCATTGACAGGGTTGGAAACACCATATATTTT. Encoded protein: CASSPIDRVGNTIYF.

CDR3 sequence reads: CASTPTPGLQETQYF. The CDR3 nucleotides read TGTGCCAGCACCCCAACCCCGGGACTCCAAGAGACCCAGTACTTC. The V call is TRBV9, the J call TRBJ2-5, with D possibly TRBD2 on 6 matching bases. CDR3 size: 15 residues. Trimming pared 6 bases from V and 1 base from J, leaving 16 bases between. Germline loops: CDR1 SGDLS, CDR2 YYNGEE.

The genes are TRBV11-3 and TRBJ2-2, with D uncertain. The V end lost 3 bases, the J end lost 4 bases, and 6 bases lay between the germline ends. This CDR3 is 13 amino acids long. Germline assignment: CDR1 SGHNT and CDR2 YENEEA. In DNA, the CDR3 is TGTGCCAGCAGCTTTAGGTTCACCGGGGAGCTGTTTTTT. Translation: CASSFRFTGELFF.

The chain is built from TRBV19 and TRBJ2-3; 10 nucleotides agree with TRBD2. Germline trimming cut 5 bases from V and 6 bases from J; bases unmatched to any gene: 14. CDR3 length equals 17 residues. The germline CDR1 and CDR2 sequences are LNHDA and SQIVND (reference sequence). In nucleotides, the CDR3 is TGTGCCAGTAGTCCCTACGGACTAGCGGCGAATCGGGATACGCAGTATTTT. Translated, it gives CASSPYGLAANRDTQYF.

The rearrangement joins TRBV12-5 to TRBJ2-7, with 9 bases identical to TRBD1. The CDR3 is 14 residues long. Germline lookup yields CDR1 LGHNT and CDR2 FRNRAP. V was pared by 6 bases and J by 1 base, with 4 bases of the junction left unmatched. CDR3 region: CASGPGTGSYEQYF. In DNA, the CDR3 is TGTGCTAGTGGGCCCGGGACAGGGTCCTACGAGCAGTACTTC.

The gene calls are TRBV18 and TRBJ2-5; D remains ambiguous. The germline CDR1 and CDR2 sequences are KGHSH and LQKENI. Deletions cut 6 bases from V and 2 bases from J, with 13 bases between. This CDR3 contains 14 residues. The CDR3 sequence is CASSRRLAQETQYF. In DNA, the CDR3 is TGTGCCAGCTCCCGTCGACTGGCGCAAGAGACCCAGTACTTC.

V gene TRBV7-2 combines with J gene TRBJ2-2, with 12 nucleotides matching TRBD2. The CDR3 totals 18 residues. V dropped 4 bases and J dropped 6; count of bases not matched to a gene: 12. Looked up from germline, CDR1 is SGHTA and CDR2 is FQGNSA. The CDR3 DNA sequence: TGTGCCAGCAGCTACCCTAGCGGGAGGGCCTCTATATCCGGGGAGCTGTTTTTT. This codes for CASSYPSGRASISGELFF.

This rearrangement joins TRBV5-1 to TRBJ2-1; D ambiguous. CDR1 and CDR2 from the germline V gene are SGHRS and YFSETQ. This CDR3 region has 13 residues. V dropped 7 bases and J dropped 3 bases, with 11 bases sitting between them. The CDR3 sequence is CASGPMGYNEQFF. The CDR3 coding sequence is TGCGCCAGCGGACCGATGGGCTACAATGAGCAGTTCTTC.

In its sample, this clone was seen once. The gene calls are TRBV4-2 and TRBJ2-3; maybe TRBD2 (7 bases). Germline CDR1 LGHNA, CDR2 YNFKEQ. The CDR3 spans 14 residues. The ends were cut back, 8 bases at V and 1 base at J, with 13 bases in the middle. The DNA of the CDR3 is TGTGCCAGCCGGGGGGCCGGCCGCACAGATACGCAGTATTTT. It encodes CASRGAGRTDTQYF.